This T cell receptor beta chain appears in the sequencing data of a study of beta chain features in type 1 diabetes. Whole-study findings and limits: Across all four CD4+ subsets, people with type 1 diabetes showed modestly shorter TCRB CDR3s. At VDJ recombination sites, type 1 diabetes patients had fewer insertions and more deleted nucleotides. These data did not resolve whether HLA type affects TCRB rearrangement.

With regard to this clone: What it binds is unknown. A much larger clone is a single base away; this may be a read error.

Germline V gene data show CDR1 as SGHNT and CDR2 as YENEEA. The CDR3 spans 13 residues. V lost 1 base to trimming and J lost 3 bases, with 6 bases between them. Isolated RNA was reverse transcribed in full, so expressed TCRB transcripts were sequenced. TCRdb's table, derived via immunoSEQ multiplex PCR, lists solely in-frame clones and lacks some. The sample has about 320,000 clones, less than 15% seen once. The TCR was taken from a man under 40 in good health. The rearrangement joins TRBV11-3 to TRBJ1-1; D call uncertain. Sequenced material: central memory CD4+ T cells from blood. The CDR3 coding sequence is TGTGCCAGCAGCTTAGGGAGGGACACTGAAGCTTTCTTT. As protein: CASSLGRDTEAFF.